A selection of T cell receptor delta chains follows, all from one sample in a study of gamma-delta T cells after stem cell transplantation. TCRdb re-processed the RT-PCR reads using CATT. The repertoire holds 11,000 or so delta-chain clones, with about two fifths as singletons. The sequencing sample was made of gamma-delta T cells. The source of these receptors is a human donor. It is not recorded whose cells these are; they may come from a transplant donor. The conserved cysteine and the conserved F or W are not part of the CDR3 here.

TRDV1	ALGYMTPSAKGPDKLI
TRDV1	ALGELPLFLTGGPDTDKLI
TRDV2	ACDTGGPLTDKLI
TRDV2	ACDYWGITRPLI
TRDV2	ACDPAWGIGGTDKLI
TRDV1	AIGERSWPPDLLTAQLF
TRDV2	ACDTGLGDTPLTAQLF
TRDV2	ACDLLLGDSWDIRQMF
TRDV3	AFLYTDKLI
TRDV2	ACDTVCTGGYRQYTDELI
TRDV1	ALGELGPTPYWATDKLI
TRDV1	ALGESGTGDLI
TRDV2	ACDTRGIQAWDTRQMF
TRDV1	AFGEMARDSHWEISLTAKLF
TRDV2	ACDTGEGIRKYTDRLI
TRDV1	ALGAKTLTGGYAVGSTDKLI
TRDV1	ARGSSPKWGVTDKLI
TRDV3	AFSWLGDIKRTDKLI
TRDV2	ACDPVGDWQYTDKLI
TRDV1	ALGEGRTGGYLWPYTDKLI
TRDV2	ACDTGGYYGARQMF
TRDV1	ALVLGLPPSGEPYTDKLI
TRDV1	ALGGTKGSLSPTGDTQGTDKLI
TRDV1	AATGGSSGAKLI
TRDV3	AFKSRRWGMFRGYTDKLI
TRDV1	ALGGTDYWGIPPDKLI
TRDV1	ALGEKVPPKGLRVLGVRYLYTDKLI
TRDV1	ALGVLPITSGCPTLTAQLF
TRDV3	AFCSALTDTDKLI
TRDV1	ASGERPPPRAKLF
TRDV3	AFPDYGGSSYTDKLI
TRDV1	ALGELGPFLRHPSIPGGSFEDKLI
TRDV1	ALGECNTDKLI
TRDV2	ACDTSGWWAEPDSWDTRPMF
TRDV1	ALGELVTGYPCITDKLI
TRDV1	ALGELVWSTGGSRRLYTDKLI
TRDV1	ALGEATLGYWGPWGYTDKLI
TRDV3	AFRPLMTPSPTRDSSVKLI
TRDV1	ALGPMNVGRPASCLLGGYTDKLI
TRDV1	ALGAHEKVADKLI
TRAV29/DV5	AATVLGGTDKLI
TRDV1	ALGGFPGGYCVKLI
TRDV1	ALGDTRLPDEGVTGGFPHLELF
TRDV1	ALGEPLLQLTYRHWTDKLI
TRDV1	ALGELHPTRGILNKLI
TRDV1	ALGELARTWGKNKLI
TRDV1	ALLGGYTDKLI
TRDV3	AWWGTDDKLI